This T cell receptor beta chain came from a study of T cell repertoires in cytomegalovirus infection. Overall study context: Evidence of both CMV infection and a matching HLA type came from public TCR beta signatures. General study findings and limits: People with CMV and the relevant HLA were identified by cumulative public TCR beta family frequency. There were HLA-C-restricted CMV-specific TCR beta clonotypes dominating the ex vivo response.

TCRdb fed the reads into MiXCR, producing one record per CDR3 protein. The sample holds around 310,000 distinct CDR3 sequences, about 28% seen once. V was shortened by 2 bases and J by 6 bases, with 14 bases between the two germline ends. Germline CDR1 reads SGHRS; CDR2 reads YFSETQ. The CDR3 length is 15 residues. As concerns this clonotype: The antigen remains unidentified.

The chain links TRBV5-1 to TRBJ1-4; D may be TRBD1 (6 bases). This clonotype originated in a human donor in good health (CMV status not recorded). Some clones in this sample may be carry-over from other donors' samples. This specimen was cultured PBMCs, taken from culture after CMV antigen stimulation. The CDR3 spells CASSFGQPGDEKLFF. CDR3 DNA sequence: TGCGCCAGCAGCTTCGGACAGCCGGGGGATGAAAAACTGTTTTTT. The whole variable domain, filled in from reference TRBV5-1 and TRBJ1-4, reads KAGVTQTPRYLIKTRGQQVTLSCSPISGHRSVSWYQQTPGQGLQFLFEYFSETQRNKGNFPGRFSGRQFSNSRSEMNVSTLELGDSALYLCASSFGQPGDEKLFFGSGTQLSVL.